This T cell receptor (beta chain) was sequenced during a study of blood T cells in healthy people across ages. The study's findings and limits: In the absence of known donor CMV status, changes in expanded clonotypes were possibly confounded. Per million T cells, TCR beta diversity dropped roughly linearly as age increased.

Through a sample-barcoded 5' primer and a J-beta primer mix, a second PCR was run for about 7 to 12 cycles. The template-switch adaptor was a 5' adaptor with 12 random nucleotides. It tagged each cDNA molecule. Each CDR3 protein gets one entry after TCRdb re-called the 5' RACE reads with MiXCR. The data contain 630,000 or so distinct CDR3 sequences, about 30% of them singletons. Comments on this clonotype: Its antigen is not known.

This TCR was recovered from an elderly woman in good health. The sequencing sample was made of blood.

The CDR3 region has the DNA TGTGCCAGCAGCTCCACAGGGCCAGTACGCGAGCAGTACTTC. Protein sequence: CASSSTGPVREQYF. The chain combines TRBV7-9 with TRBJ2-5; weak D call: TRBD1 (6 bases). Matching the DNA end better, TRBJ2-7 makes the J call doubtful. The CDR3 contains 14 residues. The germline CDR1 and CDR2 sequences are SEHNR and FQNEAQ (reference sequence).